Included here is one T cell receptor beta chain sequence, with context. These data are taken from a study of cytomegalovirus exposure and HLA in healthy donors. V was pared by 11 bases and J by 4 bases, with 18 bases between. The germline CDR1 and CDR2 sequences are MDHEN and SYDVKM. This CDR3 comprises 14 residues. With 60 Vbeta and 13 Jbeta primers, the PCR was carried out. The table came from immunoSEQ multiplex PCR; TCRdb's copy has only in-frame clones and leaves some out. This table has 150,000 to 250,000 clones, around 83% appearing once. The sample taken for sequencing was PBMCs. The TCR comes from a woman between 50 and 59 years old in good health and CMV-seropositive. This chain uses TRBV28 with TRBJ2-1, with D maybe TRBD1 (6 bases). The CDR3 region is CACRGAQGYNEQFF. In nucleotides, the CDR3 is TGTGCCTGCCGGGGAGCCCAGGGGTACAATGAGCAGTTCTTC.